Here is one TCR beta chain with its context. The sample is drawn from a study of OX40 agonist ivuxolimab in advanced cancers. Study-wide background: Averaging about 60 years in age, with a range of roughly 23 to 80, the cohort was about 83% male. Partial response was recorded in three patients: one hepatocellular carcinoma and two cutaneous melanoma cases.

CDR1 MDHEN and CDR2 SYDVKM come from the germline V gene. Trimming took off 5 bases at V and 9 bases at J, with 11 bases between the two ends. This CDR3 spans 12 amino acids. Measured with immunoSEQ multiplex PCR; TCRdb has only the in-frame clones, and not every one. The sample consists of around 60,000 clones, less than 90% of them appearing once. The rearrangement joins TRBV28 to TRBJ1-5; D unresolved. The sequence was obtained from an adult with an advanced solid tumor such as melanoma, head and neck, liver or kidney cancer. The specimen comprised CD4+ or CD8+ T cells sorted from blood, sampled in a trial of the OX40 agonist ivuxolimab. The CDR3 DNA follows: TGTGCCAGCAGTCCCCGGAAATGGCCCCAGCATTTT. It specifies CASSPRKWPQHF.